The next 29 T cell receptor beta chains were all read from a single sample in a study of T cells expressing NK-cell markers. TCRdb re-analyzed the 5' RACE reads; it lists each CDR3 protein once, without DNA. This table lists 400,000 to 550,000 distinct CDR3 sequences. Sequencing was performed on blood T cells: a sorted CD56 or NKG2C T cell subset, CD4+ or CD8+ T cells, or bulk PBMC T cells (not recorded which). These receptors were taken from a woman between 18 and 69 years old in good health.

The gene calls are TRBV29-1 and TRBJ2-3; as DNA is missing, the TRBD2 call by TCRdb cannot be tested. Germline CDR1 reads SQVTM; CDR2 reads ANQGSEA. The CDR3 is made up of 17 amino acids. The CDR3 sequence: CSSSGLLKDKSTDTQYF.

The chain combines TRBV6-2 or TRBV6-3 with TRBJ2-6. Per the germline V gene, CDR1 is MNHEY and CDR2 is SVGEGT. This CDR3 is built from 15 residues. The CDR3: CASSYGGSGANVLTF.

The V call is TRBV12-3 or TRBV12-4, the J call TRBJ2-1; with no DNA, the TCRdb D assignment of TRBD1 cannot be verified. The CDR3 runs 14 residues. The CDR3 loop is CASSFGTAYNEQFF.

CDR3: CSARKNTEAFF. The gene calls are TRBV20-1 and TRBJ1-1. The CDR3 loop spans 11 amino acids. From germline, CDR1 is DFQATT and CDR2 SNEGSKA (reference sequence).

The V and J genes are TRBV11-2 and TRBJ1-5; TCRdb's D gene call, TRBD1, goes unchecked for lack of DNA. This CDR3 has 14 amino acids. Per the germline V gene, CDR1 is SGHAT and CDR2 is FQNNGV. The CDR3 sequence: CASRRTGGPWPQHF.

V gene TRBV4-3 combines with J gene TRBJ2-2; TCRdb's D gene call, TRBD2, goes unchecked for lack of DNA. This CDR3 has 13 residues. CDR1 and CDR2 (germline): LGHNA, YSLEER. The CDR3 here is CASSVEVTGELFF.

The chain is built from TRBV28 and TRBJ2-2; TCRdb lists TRBD1, though no DNA is available to test this call. The CDR3 has 16 amino acids. Germline lookup yields CDR1 MDHEN and CDR2 SYDVKM. Here the CDR3 reads CASSFGPTPLGGELFF. Together with reference TRBV28 and TRBJ2-2, the CDR3 gives the full variable domain: DVKVTQSSRYLVKRTGEKVFLECVQDMDHENMFWYRQDPGLGLRLIYFSYDVKMKEKGDIPEGYSVSREKKERFSLILESASTNQTSMYLCASSFGPTPLGGELFFGEGSRLTVL.

The gene calls are TRBV18 and TRBJ1-1. Looked up from germline, CDR1 is KGHSH and CDR2 is LQKENI. The CDR3 is made up of 15 amino acids. This chain's CDR3 is CASSPPQNMNTEAFF.

The V gene is TRBV11-2, the J gene TRBJ2-4; TCRdb reports TRBD1, a call that lacks DNA to check it against. Per germline, CDR1 SGHAT and CDR2 FQNNGV. CDR3 length: 14 residues. The CDR3: CASSLAGASDIQYF. Drawing the rest from reference TRBV11-2 and TRBJ2-4, the complete variable domain is EAGVAQSPRYKIIEKRQSVAFWCNPISGHATLYWYQQILGQGPKLLIQFQNNGVVDDSQLPKDRFSAERLKGVDSTLKIQPAKLEDSAVYLCASSLAGASDIQYFGAGTRLSVL.

The V and J genes are TRBV20-1 and TRBJ2-2; the TCRdb call, TRBD1, lacks DNA for checking. The CDR3 covers 14 residues. CDR1 DFQATT and CDR2 SNEGSKA come from the germline V gene (reference sequence). CDR3 sequence reads: CSATDRVFTGELFF.

V gene TRBV5-1 combines with J gene TRBJ2-5; no DNA is available, so the TRBD2 call from TCRdb remains unchecked. CDR1 SGHRS and CDR2 YFSETQ come from the germline V gene. The CDR3 covers 15 residues. The CDR3 is CASSRSGNTQETQYF.

The V and J genes are TRBV7-2 and TRBJ2-6; the TCRdb D gene call, TRBD1, has no DNA to confirm it. Germline CDR1 reads SGHTA; CDR2 reads FQGNSA. CDR3 length: 16 residues. The CDR3 loop reads CASSLVWAAGANVLTF.

The V call is TRBV6-1, the J call TRBJ1-1. CDR1 is MNHNS, CDR2 SASEGT, per germline. This CDR3 region has 16 residues. The CDR3 loop reads CASTPNSAGMSTEAYF.

The chain combines TRBV20-1 with TRBJ2-3; as DNA is missing, the TRBD2 call by TCRdb cannot be tested. The CDR3 totals 16 residues. CDR1 DFQATT and CDR2 SNEGSKA come from the germline V gene (reference sequence). CDR3 sequence reads: CSAREPRRGGSDTQYF.

The chain joins TRBV7-8 to TRBJ1-1; TCRdb's D gene call, TRBD1, goes unchecked for lack of DNA. Germline V lookup: CDR1 SGHVS, CDR2 FQNEAQ. The CDR3 has 17 amino acids. CDR3 loop: CASSLTDPASRNTEAFF.

J is TRBJ2-1 and V is TRBV20-1; absent DNA, TCRdb's TRBD1 call cannot be checked. CDR1 and CDR2 (germline): DFQATT, SNEGSKA (reference sequence). This CDR3 has 14 residues. The CDR3 region is CSARDSNRGDEQFF.

The rearrangement uses TRBV12-3 or TRBV12-4 and TRBJ2-6; TCRdb reports TRBD2, a call that lacks DNA to check it against. This CDR3 has 20 amino acids. This CDR3 is CASSITHGTSAFSGANVLTF.

The chain links TRBV7-2 to TRBJ2-1; TCRdb's assignment of TRBD1 cannot be checked, as there is no DNA. Germline CDR1 is SGHTA and CDR2 is FQGNSA. CDR3 length: 16 amino acids. The CDR3 loop is CASRPPGTGAYNEQFF.

The chain combines TRBV6-4 with TRBJ1-6; TCRdb indicates TRBD1, and absent DNA this call remains unverified. This CDR3 is built from 14 residues. From germline, CDR1 is MRHNA and CDR2 SNTAGT. CDR3: CASRSSPGQGSLHF.

The chain recombines TRBV3-1 with TRBJ1-2; without DNA, the TCRdb call of TRBD1 cannot be checked. Germline CDR1 reads LGHDT; CDR2 reads YNNKEL (reference sequence). This CDR3 is 12 amino acids long. The CDR3 sequence is CASSTGEYGYTF.

The chain has TRBV6-5 and TRBJ1-2; TCRdb designates TRBD1, a call that cannot be tested without DNA. This CDR3 has 14 residues. CDR1 MNHEY and CDR2 SVGAGI come from the germline V gene. CDR3 region: CASSSTGDGYGYTF.

This sequence joins TRBV15 and TRBJ2-7; the TCRdb call, TRBD1, lacks DNA for checking. This CDR3 has 16 residues. The V gene's germline CDR1 is LNHNV and CDR2 YYDKDF (reference sequence). CDR3 sequence reads: CATSRDLPGQGYEQYF.

This chain links TRBV7-2 with TRBJ2-3; as DNA is missing, the TRBD1 call by TCRdb cannot be tested. This CDR3 is built from 15 residues. CDR1 is SGHTA, CDR2 FQGNSA, per germline. The CDR3 reads CASSLGSGQGNTQYF.

The rearrangement joins TRBV12-3 or TRBV12-4 to TRBJ2-1. This CDR3 spans 16 amino acids. The CDR3 loop reads CASSLGVQGYYNEQFF.

The V and J genes are TRBV6-2 or TRBV6-3 and TRBJ2-1; checking the TCRdb D call of TRBD2 is not possible without DNA. The CDR3 runs to 15 residues. The germline V gene encodes CDR1 MNHEY and CDR2 SVGEGT. CDR3: CASSPGLAGTNEQFF.

The gene calls are TRBV29-1 and TRBJ2-7; as DNA is missing, the TRBD1 call by TCRdb cannot be tested. CDR1 SQVTM and CDR2 ANQGSEA come from the germline V gene. The CDR3 extends over 15 amino acids. CDR3 in amino acids: CSVEGAQGKGYEQYF.

Here the CDR3 reads CASSPWDVKGDTQYF. The chain links TRBV12-3 or TRBV12-4 to TRBJ2-3; no DNA is available, so the TRBD1 call from TCRdb remains unchecked. The CDR3 has 15 residues.

The chain recombines TRBV23-1 with TRBJ2-3; with no DNA, the TCRdb D assignment of TRBD1 cannot be verified. TRBV23-1 is flagged as an ORF with uncertain function. The CDR3 has 16 residues. The CDR3 sequence is CASSPTGPPSTDTQYF.

The chain couples TRBV6-1 to TRBJ2-2. Germline values: CDR1 MNHNS, CDR2 SASEGT. There are 16 residues in the CDR3. This CDR3 reads CASKPSVWANTGELFF.